Only a few counts were recorded for the clone carrying this T cell receptor (beta chain). There are 13 residues in the CDR3. Germline V gene sequence: CDR1 MNHNS, CDR2 SASEGT. The V end was cut by 3 bases, the J end by 7 bases, with 10 bases between. The entry originates in a study of blood T cells in healthy people across ages. Combining a sample-barcoded 5' primer with a J-beta primer mix, a second PCR ran for about 6 to 12 cycles. TCRdb reprocessed the 5' RACE reads with MiXCR, giving one entry per CDR3 protein. Of 1.6 million or so distinct CDR3 sequences in the sample, about 35% were seen once. The chain has TRBV6-1 and TRBJ2-1; D assignment may be TRBD1 or TRBD2 (5 bases each). Sequencing was carried out using blood. The clonotype comes from a woman in her twenties or thirties in good health. The CDR3 sequence: CASSDLWGNEQFF. The CDR3, as DNA: TGTGCCAGCAGTGACCTCTGGGGGAATGAGCAGTTCTTC.